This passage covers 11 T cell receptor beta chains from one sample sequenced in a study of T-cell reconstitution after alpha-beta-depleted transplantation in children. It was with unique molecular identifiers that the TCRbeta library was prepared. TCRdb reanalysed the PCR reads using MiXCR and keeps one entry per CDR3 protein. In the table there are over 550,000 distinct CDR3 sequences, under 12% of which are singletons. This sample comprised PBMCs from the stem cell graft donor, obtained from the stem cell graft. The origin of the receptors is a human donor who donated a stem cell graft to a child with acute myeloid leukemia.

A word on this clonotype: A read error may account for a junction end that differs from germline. CDR3 protein: CGARDGSLGRPTAETQYF. CDR3 nucleotides: TGCGGTGCTAGAGATGGCTCCCTCGGTCGGCCCACCGCAGAGACCCAGTACTTC. The V gene is TRBV20-1, the J gene TRBJ2-5, with D unresolved. The CDR3 runs 18 residues. Germline CDR1 DFQATT, CDR2 SNEGSKA (reference sequence).

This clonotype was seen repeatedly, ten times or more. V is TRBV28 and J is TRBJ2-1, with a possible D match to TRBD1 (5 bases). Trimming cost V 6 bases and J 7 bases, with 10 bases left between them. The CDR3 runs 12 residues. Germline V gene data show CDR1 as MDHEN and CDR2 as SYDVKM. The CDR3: CASSLRQNEQFF. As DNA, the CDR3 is TGTGCCAGCAGCCTCCGACAGAATGAGCAGTTCTTC.

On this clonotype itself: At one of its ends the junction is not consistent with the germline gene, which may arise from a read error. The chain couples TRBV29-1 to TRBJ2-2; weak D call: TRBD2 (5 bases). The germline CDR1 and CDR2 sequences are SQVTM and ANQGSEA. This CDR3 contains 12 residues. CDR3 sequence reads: CSAARATGKLFF. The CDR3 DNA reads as TGCAGCGCCGCCCGGGCCACCGGGAAGCTGTTTTTT.

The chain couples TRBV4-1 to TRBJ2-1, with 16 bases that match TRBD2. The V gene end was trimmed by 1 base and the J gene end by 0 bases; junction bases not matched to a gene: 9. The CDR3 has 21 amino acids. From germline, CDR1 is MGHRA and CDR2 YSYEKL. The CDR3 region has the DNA TGCGCCAGCAGCCAAGGGGCTCCGGGACTAGCGGGAGGGCCCTCCTACAATGAGCAGTTCTTC. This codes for CASSQGAPGLAGGPSYNEQFF.

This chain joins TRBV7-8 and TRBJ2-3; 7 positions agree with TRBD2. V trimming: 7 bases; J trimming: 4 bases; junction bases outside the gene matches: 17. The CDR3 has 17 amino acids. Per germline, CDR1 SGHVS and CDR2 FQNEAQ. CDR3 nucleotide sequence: TGTGCCAGCACCCCAAGGGTGGGGGAGGGCTTTCCAGATACGCAGTATTTT. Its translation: CASTPRVGEGFPDTQYF.

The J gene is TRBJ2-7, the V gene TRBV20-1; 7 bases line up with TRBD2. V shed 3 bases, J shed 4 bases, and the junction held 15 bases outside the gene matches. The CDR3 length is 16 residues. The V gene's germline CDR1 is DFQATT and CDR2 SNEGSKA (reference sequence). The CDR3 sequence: CSARDVRGSLGYEQYF. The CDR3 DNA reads TGCAGTGCTAGGGATGTTCGCGGGAGTCTTGGGTACGAGCAGTACTTC.

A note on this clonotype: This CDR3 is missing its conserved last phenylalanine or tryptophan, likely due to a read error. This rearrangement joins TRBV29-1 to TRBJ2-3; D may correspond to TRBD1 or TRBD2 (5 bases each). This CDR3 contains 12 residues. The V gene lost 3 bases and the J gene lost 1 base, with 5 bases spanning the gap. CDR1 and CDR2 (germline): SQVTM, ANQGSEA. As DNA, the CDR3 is TGCAGCGTTGAGGGGGGCACAGATACGCAGTATTAT. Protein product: CSVEGGTDTQYY.

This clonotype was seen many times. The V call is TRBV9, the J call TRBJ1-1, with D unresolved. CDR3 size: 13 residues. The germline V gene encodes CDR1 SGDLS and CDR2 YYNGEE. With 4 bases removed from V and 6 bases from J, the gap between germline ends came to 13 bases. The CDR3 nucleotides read TGTGCCAGCAGCCCGAGGGCCATGTCTGAAGCTTTCTTT. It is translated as CASSPRAMSEAFF.

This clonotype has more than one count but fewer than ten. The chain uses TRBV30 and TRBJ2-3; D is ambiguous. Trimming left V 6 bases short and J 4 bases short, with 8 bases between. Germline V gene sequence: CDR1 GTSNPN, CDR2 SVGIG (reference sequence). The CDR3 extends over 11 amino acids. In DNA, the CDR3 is TGTGCCTGTTCTCAGGCAGATACGCAGTATTTT. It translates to CACSQADTQYF.

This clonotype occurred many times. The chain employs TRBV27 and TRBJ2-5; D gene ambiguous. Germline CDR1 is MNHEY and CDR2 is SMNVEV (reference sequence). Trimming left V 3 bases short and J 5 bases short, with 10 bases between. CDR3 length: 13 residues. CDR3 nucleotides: TGTGCCAGCAGTTTCCTACGGGTGGAGACCCAGTACTTC. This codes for CASSFLRVETQYF.

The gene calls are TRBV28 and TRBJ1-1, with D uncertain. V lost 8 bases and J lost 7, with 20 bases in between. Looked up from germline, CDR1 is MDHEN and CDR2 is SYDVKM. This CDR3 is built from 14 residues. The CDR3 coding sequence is TGTGCCAGCTCGAGTCAACTGGACCCGTTTGAAGCTTTCTTT. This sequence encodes CASSSQLDPFEAFF. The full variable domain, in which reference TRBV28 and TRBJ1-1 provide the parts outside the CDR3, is DVKVTQSSRYLVKRTGEKVFLECVQDMDHENMFWYRQDPGLGLRLIYFSYDVKMKEKGDIPEGYSVSREKKERFSLILESASTNQTSMYLCASSSQLDPFEAFFGQGTRLTVV.